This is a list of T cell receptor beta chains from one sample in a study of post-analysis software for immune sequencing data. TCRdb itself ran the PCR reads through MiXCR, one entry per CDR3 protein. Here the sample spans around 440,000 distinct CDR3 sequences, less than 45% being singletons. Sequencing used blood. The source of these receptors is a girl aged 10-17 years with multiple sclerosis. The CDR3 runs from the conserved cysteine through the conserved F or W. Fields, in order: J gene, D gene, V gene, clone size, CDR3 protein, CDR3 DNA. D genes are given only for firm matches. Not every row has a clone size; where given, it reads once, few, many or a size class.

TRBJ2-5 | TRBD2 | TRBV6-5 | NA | CASSSGTSGRKQYF | TGTGCCAGCAGTTCCGGGACTAGCGGACGAAAGCAGTACTTC
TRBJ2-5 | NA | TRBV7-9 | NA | CASDPGVLETQYF | TGTGCCAGCGACCCAGGGGTCTTGGAGACCCAGTACTTC
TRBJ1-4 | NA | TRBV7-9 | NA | CASSLAVGGTNEKLFF | TGTGCCAGCAGCTTAGCTGTCGGGGGGACTAATGAAAAACTGTTTTTT
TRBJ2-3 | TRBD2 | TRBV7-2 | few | CASSLHILAGVTSTDTQYF | TGTGCCAGCAGCTTACATATTCTAGCGGGGGTTACTAGCACAGATACGCAGTATTTT
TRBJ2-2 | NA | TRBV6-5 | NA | CASNAGTYTGELFF | TGTGCCAGCAATGCCGGGACATACACCGGGGAGCTGTTTTTT
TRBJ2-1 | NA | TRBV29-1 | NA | CSGVSRGVNNEQFF | TGCAGCGGAGTAAGCAGGGGAGTAAACAATGAGCAGTTCTTC
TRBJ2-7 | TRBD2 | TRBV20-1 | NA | CSARDGGGPFPYEQYF | TGCAGTGCTAGAGATGGGGGAGGGCCCTTTCCCTACGAGCAGTACTTC
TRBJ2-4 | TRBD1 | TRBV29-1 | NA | CSVEDSSDRGGEQYF | TGCAGCGTTGAAGACTCCAGCGACAGGGGGGGGGAGCAGTACTTC
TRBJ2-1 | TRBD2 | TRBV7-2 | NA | CASSSEGGRVDEQFF | TGTGCCAGCAGCTCAGAAGGCGGGAGGGTGGATGAGCAGTTCTTC
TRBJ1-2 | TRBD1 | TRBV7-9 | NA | CASSPREDRVDGYTF | TGTGCCAGCAGCCCACGGGAGGACAGGGTGGATGGCTACACCTTC
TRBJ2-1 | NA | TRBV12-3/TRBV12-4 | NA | CASSSTSRRGNEQFF | TGTGCCAGCAGTTCTACTAGCCGTCGGGGCAATGAGCAGTTCTTC
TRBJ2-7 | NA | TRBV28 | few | CASSFPAYEQYF | TGTGCCAGCAGTTTTCCTGCTTACGAGCAGTACTTC
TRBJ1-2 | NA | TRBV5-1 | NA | CASSSAGSNYGYTF | TGCGCCAGCAGCTCTGCAGGGAGCAACTATGGCTACACCTTC
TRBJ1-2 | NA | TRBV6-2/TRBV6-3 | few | CASSYSGLYGYTF | TGTGCCAGCAGTTATTCCGGACTCTATGGCTACACCTTC
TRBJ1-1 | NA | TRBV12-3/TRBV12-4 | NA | CASRLMRAAEAFF | TGTGCCAGCAGGTTAATGCGGGCTGCTGAAGCTTTCTTT
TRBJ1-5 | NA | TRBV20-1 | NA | CSARGGRGSNQPQHF | TGCAGTGCTAGAGGGGGGCGGGGGAGCAATCAGCCCCAGCATTTT